These 3 T cell receptor beta chains were sequenced from one sample in a study of T cell repertoires in cytomegalovirus infection. No antigen has been assigned to these receptors. Each CDR3 protein gets one entry after TCRdb re-called the reads with MiXCR. Among fewer than 650,000 distinct CDR3 sequences, under 45% were seen once, and the ten largest hold around 50%. The specimen comprised cultured PBMCs, sampled from culture after CMV antigen stimulation. The source of these receptors is a human donor in good health (CMV status not recorded). Some clones in this sample may be carry-over from other donors' samples.

This chain joins TRBV7-3 and TRBJ2-1; unclear D gene. The CDR3 runs 12 residues. Germline V gives CDR1 SGHTA, CDR2 FQGTGA. V was pared by 2 bases and J by 7 bases, with 6 bases between. The CDR3 DNA follows: TGTGCCAGCAGCTTAGTTATGAATGAGCAGTTCTTC. This gives the protein CASSLVMNEQFF. Together with reference TRBV7-3 and TRBJ2-1, the CDR3 gives the full variable domain: GAGVSQTPSNKVTEKGKYVELRCDPISGHTALYWYRQSLGQGPEFLIYFQGTGAADDSGLPNDRFFAVRPEGSVSTLKIQRTERGDSAVYLCASSLVMNEQFFGPGTRLTVL.

This chain links TRBV12-3 or TRBV12-4 with TRBJ1-1; 7 nucleotides agree with TRBD1. The CDR3 contains 14 residues. The V and J ends lost 7 bases and 5 bases, in that order; junction bases with no gene match: 10. The CDR3 DNA sequence: TGTGCCAGCACTCTACGACAGGGACGGACTGAAGCTTTCTTT. It translates to CASTLRQGRTEAFF.

The rearrangement joins TRBV19 to TRBJ2-5, with 7 nucleotides matching TRBD1. V was clipped by 5 bases and J by 4 bases; unmatched bases: 19. The CDR3 contains 18 residues. CDR1 is LNHDA, CDR2 SQIVND, per germline (reference sequence). The CDR3 region has the DNA TGTGCCAGTAGTCAACCTAAGACAGGGAAGGATGCTCCAGAGACCCAGTACTTC. It specifies CASSQPKTGKDAPETQYF.